Presented here are 14 T cell receptor beta chains from one specimen sequenced in a study of cytomegalovirus exposure and HLA in healthy donors. Use of 60 Vbeta and 13 Jbeta primers characterized the PCR. Using immunoSEQ multiplex PCR, the repertoire was profiled, and TCRdb retains in-frame clones only, with some absent. The repertoire includes 75,000 to 100,000 clones, 70% to 85% of them detected once, and just over 8% sits in the top ten. Sequencing was performed on PBMCs. Receptors originate from a man in his fifties or sixties in good health and CMV-seronegative.

The CDR3 loop is CAWSVRGGGTGGVLRRDTQYF. Written as DNA, the CDR3 is TGTGCCTGGAGTGTACGGGGGGGTGGGACAGGGGGCGTCTTAAGGAGAGATACGCAGTATTTT. This chain uses TRBV30 with TRBJ2-3; 12 bases fit TRBD1. J gave up 5 bases and V 0 bases, and 21 bases lay outside the gene matches. Germline CDR1 reads GTSNPN; CDR2 reads SVGIG (reference sequence). The CDR3 has 21 amino acids.

This rearrangement joins TRBV9 to TRBJ1-6; the D is unclear. This CDR3 has 13 amino acids. V was cut by 4 bases and J by 4 bases, with 6 bases left in between. Germline CDR1 SGDLS, CDR2 YYNGEE. CDR3 loop: CASSPEYNSPLHF. CDR3 coding DNA: TGTGCCAGCAGCCCGGAGTATAATTCACCCCTCCACTTT. Full variable domain (remainder filled in from reference TRBV9 and TRBJ1-6): DSGVTQTPKHLITATGQRVTLRCSPRSGDLSVYWYQQSLDQGLQFLIQYYNGEERAKGNILERFSAQQFPDLHSELNLSSLELGDSALYFCASSPEYNSPLHFGNGTRLTVT.

The chain employs TRBV28 and TRBJ2-7; the match to TRBD1 covers 7 bases. From germline, CDR1 is MDHEN and CDR2 SYDVKM. This CDR3 has 13 residues. Trimming cost V 8 bases and J 3 bases; bases outside gene matches: 7. Written as DNA, the CDR3 is TGTGCCAGCGCTAGACAGGGTGGCTACGAGCAGTACTTC. Translation gives CASARQGGYEQYF.

The CDR3 nucleotides read TGTGCCAGCAGCTTAGGGGGAGGGACTAAAGGCTACACCTTC. This sequence encodes CASSLGGGTKGYTF. The rearrangement uses TRBV7-8 and TRBJ1-2, with a weak D call TRBD1 (5 bases). The CDR3 is 14 amino acids. V was shortened by 1 base and J by 8 bases, with 14 bases between the two germline ends. CDR1 is SGHVS, CDR2 FQNEAQ, per germline.

This clone has only one observation. The rearrangement joins TRBV7-9 to TRBJ2-3; 8 nucleotides match TRBD1. This CDR3 spans 15 amino acids. Germline V gives CDR1 SEHNR, CDR2 FQNEAQ (reference sequence). V lost 7 bases and J lost 7; bases outside the gene matches: 13. CDR3 nucleotide sequence: TGTGCCAGCACGGCCGGCCAGGGGGCCACTAATACGCAGTATTTT. Translating gives CASTAGQGATNTQYF.

The rearrangement joins TRBV9 to TRBJ2-3; D possibly corresponds to TRBD1 (6 bases). CDR1 and CDR2 (germline): SGDLS, YYNGEE. Trimming took 2 bases from V and 3 from J, leaving 7 bases between them. The CDR3 is 13 residues long. DNA of the CDR3: TGTGCCAGCAGCGTCACAGGGACAGATACGCAGTATTTT. Its protein product is CASSVTGTDTQYF.

The sample holds one count of this clone. The gene calls are TRBV6-5 and TRBJ1-2, with 7 bases aligning to TRBD1. This CDR3 is built from 14 residues. Germline CDR1 and CDR2: MNHEY and SVGAGI. V lost 2 bases, J lost 4 bases, and 4 bases stayed unmatched. The CDR3 coding sequence is TGTGCCAGCAGTTACGGACAGGAAACCTATGGCTACACCTTC. It specifies CASSYGQETYGYTF.

This clone was observed once. V gene TRBV6-5 combines with J gene TRBJ1-6, with D possibly being TRBD1 (6 bases). CDR1 and CDR2 from the germline V gene are MNHEY and SVGAGI. The length of the CDR3 is 14 residues. Trimming removed 7 bases from V and 4 bases from J, with 11 bases in between. The CDR3 nucleotides read TGTGCCAGCATGGGGGCAGTTTATAATTCACCCCTCCACTTT. It specifies CASMGAVYNSPLHF.

This clone came up once. V and J are TRBV7-9 and TRBJ2-5; 8 nucleotides line up with TRBD2. Germline trimming cut 0 bases from V and 5 bases from J; bases unmatched to any gene: 5. This CDR3 has 15 residues. Per the germline V gene, CDR1 is SEHNR and CDR2 is FQNEAQ (reference sequence). The CDR3 sequence is CASSLATGGGETQYF. CDR3 bases: TGTGCCAGCAGCTTAGCGACGGGAGGGGGGGAGACCCAGTACTTC.

This clone came up a few times. V gene TRBV6-6 combines with J gene TRBJ2-7, with TRBD1 identical over 8 bases. The junction had 7 bases not matched to a gene; V was cut back by 4 bases and J by 5 bases. CDR3 length equals 14 residues. CDR1 and CDR2 (germline): MNHNY, SVGAGI (reference sequence). The CDR3 spells CASSWTGQKNEQYF. The CDR3, as DNA: TGTGCCAGCAGTTGGACAGGGCAAAAAAACGAGCAGTACTTC.

The rearrangement joins TRBV7-2 to TRBJ1-1; weak D call: TRBD1 (6 bases). The V gene's germline CDR1 is SGHTA and CDR2 FQGNSA. Trimming pared 10 bases from V and 1 base from J, leaving 16 bases between. This CDR3 is 14 amino acids long. The chain's CDR3 is CATSPGVSNTEAFF. The CDR3 nucleotides read TGTGCCACCTCACCAGGGGTTTCGAACACTGAAGCTTTCTTT.

The genes are TRBV28 and TRBJ2-4; no clear D gene. V was trimmed by 3 bases and J by 6 bases, leaving 3 bases between them. CDR1 is MDHEN and CDR2 is SYDVKM in the germline V gene. The CDR3 runs 11 residues. This CDR3 is CASSFLNIQYF. The CDR3 bases are TGTGCCAGCAGTTTTCTAAACATTCAGTACTTC.

This chain joins TRBV5-1 and TRBJ2-1; possibly TRBD1 for D (6 bases). Germline V CDR1 and CDR2: SGHRS, YFSETQ. This CDR3 region has 15 residues. Trimming removed 4 bases at V and 1 base at J, with 12 bases between. CDR3 coding DNA: TGCGCCAGCAGCACCAGGGGTGAATCCTACAATGAGCAGTTCTTC. The encoded protein is CASSTRGESYNEQFF.

This clone was observed a handful of times. The V gene is TRBV19, the J gene TRBJ2-1; the match to TRBD2 covers 8 bases. Germline V gene lookup returns CDR1 LNHDA and CDR2 SQIVND (reference sequence). The junction had 8 bases not matched to a gene; V was cut back by 3 bases and J by 1 base. This CDR3 comprises 17 residues. This CDR3 is CASSMPSSGPSYNEQFF. The CDR3 DNA follows: TGTGCCAGTAGTATGCCCTCTAGCGGGCCTTCCTACAATGAGCAGTTCTTC.